This is a list of T cell receptor beta chains from one sample in a study of cytotoxic CD8 clonotypes in ibrutinib-treated CLL. Sequencing used immunoSEQ multiplex PCR; TCRdb keeps in-frame clones, though not all of them. The table records over 120,000 clones, approximately 81% of them present only once. The sample here was PBMCs, taken after 12 months of ibrutinib treatment. These receptors were collected from a human donor with chronic lymphocytic leukemia. Both conserved end residues are part of each CDR3. D genes are given only for firm matches. The size entry is marked missing in some rows and otherwise reads once, few, many or a size class.

j_gene,abundance,v_gene,d_gene,CDR3nt,CDR3aa
TRBJ1-6,NA,TRBV5-1,NA,TGCGCCAGCAGCCCCGGTGGGGGTAGCAATTCACCCCTCCACTTT,CASSPGGGSNSPLHF
TRBJ2-4,NA,TRBV28,NA,TGTGCCAGCAGTGGTCTTCTGGCTTTGGGCATTCAGTACTTC,CASSGLLALGIQYF
TRBJ2-1,NA,TRBV19,NA,TGTGCCAGTAGTAACAATAAGGTTTCTGACAATGAGCAGTTCTTC,CASSNNKVSDNEQFF
TRBJ2-7,NA,TRBV30,TRBD1,TGTGCCTGGACCCGGACAGGGCTCTCCTACGAGCAGTACTTC,CAWTRTGLSYEQYF
TRBJ1-1,NA,TRBV7-9,NA,TGTGCCAGCAGCTTATATGGGTCGGTCACTGAAGCTTTCTTT,CASSLYGSVTEAFF
TRBJ2-2,NA,TRBV9,NA,TGTGCCAGCAGCGTAGCTCCAGGGAACACCGGGGAGCTGTTTTTT,CASSVAPGNTGELFF
TRBJ2-1,NA,TRBV7-6,NA,TGTGCCAGCAGCTCGAACTGGGAGGTCTTGGATGAGCAGTTCTTC,CASSSNWEVLDEQFF
TRBJ1-1,NA,TRBV19,NA,TGTGCCACCGACACCGGGACATCGAACACTGAAGCTTTCTTT,CATDTGTSNTEAFF
TRBJ2-1,NA,TRBV7-2,TRBD1,TGTGCCAGCAGCTTAGCCCTACAGGGGGCAGAGGTAATGTTCTTC,CASSLALQGAEVMFF
TRBJ2-1,few,TRBV7-9,TRBD2,TGTGCCAGCAGCTTACTAGCGGGAGGGACCTACAATGAGCAGTTCTTC,CASSLLAGGTYNEQFF
TRBJ2-7,NA,TRBV18,NA,TGTGCCAGCTCTCACCGGCAGGTCTACGAGCAGTACTTC,CASSHRQVYEQYF
TRBJ2-5,NA,TRBV5-4,NA,TGTGCCAGCAGCGCGAGCCGGGACCAAGGGACCCAGTACTTC,CASSASRDQGTQYF
TRBJ2-3,NA,TRBV29-1,TRBD2,TGCAGCGTTGAATCTGGGGGAGGGCGTTTTTTAACAGATACGCAGTATTTT,CSVESGGGRFLTDTQYF
TRBJ2-7,NA,TRBV19,TRBD2,TGTGCCAGTAGTATAGGGAGCGGGAGAGTGTACGAGCAGTACTTC,CASSIGSGRVYEQYF
TRBJ2-5,NA,TRBV7-6,NA,TGTGCCAGCAGCCATTCGGGGCGAGAGACCCAGTACTTC,CASSHSGRETQYF
TRBJ2-5,NA,TRBV18,NA,TGTGCCAGCTCACAACAGGGATATGGAGAGACCCAGTACTTC,CASSQQGYGETQYF
TRBJ2-5,few,TRBV2,NA,TGTGCCAGCGAGTACCAAGAGACCCAGTACTTC,CASEYQETQYF
TRBJ2-2,NA,TRBV4-3,NA,TGCGCCAGCAGCCGGACAGCGCAAAACACCGGGGAGCTGTTTTTT,CASSRTAQNTGELFF
TRBJ2-1,once,TRBV27,NA,TGTGCCAGCAGGCAGGTGATCTATGAGCAGTTCTTC,CASRQVIYEQFF
TRBJ2-3,NA,TRBV9,NA,TGTGCCAGCAGCGTCCTAGGGTATAGCACAGATACGCAGTATTTT,CASSVLGYSTDTQYF
TRBJ1-1,NA,TRBV7-8,NA,TGTGCCAGCAAGACCTCGACAGGCCGTGATAACACTGAAGCTTTCTTT,CASKTSTGRDNTEAFF
TRBJ2-7,NA,TRBV28,NA,TGTGCCAGCAGTAGGGGGTACGGGTACGAGCAGTACTTC,CASSRGYGYEQYF
TRBJ2-7,NA,TRBV18,TRBD1,TGTGCCAGCTCAGACGGACAGGGTTTATGGTACGAGCAGTACTTC,CASSDGQGLWYEQYF
TRBJ2-2,few,TRBV4-1,NA,TGCGCCAGCAGTCGGGCTGAGCAGAGCACCGGGGAGCTGTTTTTT,CASSRAEQSTGELFF
TRBJ1-5,few,TRBV19,NA,TGTGCCAGTAGTAGGGGGTCGGATCAGCCCCAGCATTTT,CASSRGSDQPQHF
TRBJ1-3,few,TRBV18,NA,TGTGCCAGCTCACAGCAGGTCACGGGGCGGCCCGCCGGTATTGATGGAAACACCATATATTTT,CASSQQVTGRPAGIDGNTIYF
TRBJ2-1,NA,TRBV6-5,TRBD2,TGTGCCAGCAGCCGACTAGCGGGAGCTCCTTTTGAGCAGTTCTTC,CASSRLAGAPFEQFF
TRBJ2-7,NA,TRBV6-5,NA,TGTGCCAGCAGTTACTCGAATAGGGTCGAGGCCGAGCAGTACTTC,CASSYSNRVEAEQYF
TRBJ2-1,NA,TRBV29-1,TRBD2,TGCAGCGCCCAGGGACTAGCGGGAGGGAAGTACAATGAGCAGTTCTTC,CSAQGLAGGKYNEQFF
TRBJ1-1,few,TRBV6-1,TRBD1,TGTGCCAGCAGGCGACAGGGGGGAACTGAAGCTTTCTTT,CASRRQGGTEAFF
TRBJ1-5,few,TRBV28,NA,TGTGCCAATCTGGCCCGGGGGACGGGCAATCAGCCCCAGCATTTT,CANLARGTGNQPQHF
TRBJ2-1,NA,TRBV7-2,TRBD2,TGTGCCAGCAGCTTCCGGAGGACTAGCGGGAGTGTCAGCTACAATGAGCAGTTCTTC,CASSFRRTSGSVSYNEQFF
TRBJ1-5,few,TRBV5-4,NA,TGTGCCAGCAGCTTGAATAATCAGCCCCAGCATTTT,CASSLNNQPQHF
TRBJ2-3,NA,TRBV18,NA,TGTGCCAGCTCACCCACCATAATCCGGGGTCGGGGCACAGATACGCAGTATTTT,CASSPTIIRGRGTDTQYF
TRBJ2-3,NA,TRBV28,TRBD2,TGTGCCAGCACCTCGGGACTAGCGGGATTCACAGATACGCAGTATTTT,CASTSGLAGFTDTQYF